This TCR beta chain originates from a study of HIV-infected patients and healthy controls. Germline V gives CDR1 DFQATT, CDR2 SNEGSKA (reference sequence). The CDR3 is made up of 12 amino acids. This clonotype was counted between two and nine times. Each CDR3 protein is one row after TCRdb ran MiXCR on the 5' RACE reads. The repertoire holds over 55,000 distinct CDR3 sequences, with about a sixth as singletons. This rearrangement joins TRBV20-1 to TRBJ2-3, with 8 nucleotides matching TRBD2. This TCR derives from a human donor in good health. Sequencing was performed on CD4+ T cells from blood. In DNA form, the CDR3 reads TGCGGTTTTAGCGGGAACGGAGATACGCAGTATTTT. This encodes CGFSGNGDTQYF.